This section outlines one T cell receptor (beta chain) sequence together with its context. Other nucleotide sequences in the sample specify the same CDR3. This specimen belongs to a study of blood T cell repertoires in COVID-19. Looking at the study overall: Material from acute and convalescent COVID-19 was sourced from the United States, Italy and Spain.

Generated by immunoSEQ multiplex PCR, the TCRdb table keeps only in-frame clones and is missing some. There are a few hundred thousand clones in the sample; 87% occur only once, and roughly 2% lies in the top ten. This receptor was taken from a man between 18 and 35 years old with active or convalescent COVID-19. Source material: peripheral blood.

The CDR3 DNA reads TGCGCCAGCAGCTTGAGCGGGACAGATACGCAGTATTTT. It encodes CASSLSGTDTQYF. This chain links TRBV5-1 with TRBJ2-3; D may be TRBD2 (6 bases). Trimming removed 1 base at V and 3 bases at J, with 6 bases between. Germline values: CDR1 SGHRS, CDR2 YFSETQ. CDR3 length: 13 amino acids.